The rows below give T cell receptor beta chains drawn from one sample of a study of response to subunit inactivated influenza vaccine. MiXCR, applied by TCRdb to the RT-PCR reads, yields one record per CDR3 protein. The sample holds 250,000 to 350,000 distinct CDR3 sequences; 20% to 25% are singletons and the top ten take 10%. The material sequenced was PBMCs from blood, taken about 20 months after vaccination. The source is a man in his fifties or sixties who received an inactivated influenza vaccine. Both conserved end residues are part of each CDR3.

J,V,CDR3
TRBJ1-2,TRBV5-1,CASSEGISNYGYTF
TRBJ2-7,TRBV6-5,CASSWDNYEQYF
TRBJ2-3,TRBV20-1,CSARSPGDTQYF
TRBJ1-6,TRBV27,CASSLSGGINSPLHF
TRBJ2-7,TRBV5-1,CASSFETDLFEQYF
TRBJ1-1,TRBV18,CASSPKGRVTEAFF
TRBJ1-1,TRBV15,CATSREGRSTEAFF
TRBJ1-1,TRBV5-1,CASHAGTPNTEAFF
TRBJ1-4,TRBV6-2/TRBV6-3,CASSYSRQLPVEDNEKLFF
TRBJ1-3,TRBV19,CASSPGGGLLSGNTIYF
TRBJ2-5,TRBV6-1,CASSASGSPETQYF
TRBJ1-2,TRBV7-2,CASSLEPERGNYGYTF
TRBJ2-7,TRBV27,CASSLSRSNYEQYF
TRBJ1-2,TRBV5-4,CASSPQGRGNYGYTF
TRBJ1-2,TRBV20-1,CRVEQGNGYTF
TRBJ1-6,TRBV5-1,CASSLAGGAYSPLHF
TRBJ1-5,TRBV28,CASSLTVQPQHF
TRBJ2-3,TRBV5-1,CASSIRTSGTGDTQYF
TRBJ1-4,TRBV29-1,CSVEGPGGEKLFF
TRBJ2-3,TRBV7-9,CAVTDTQYF
TRBJ1-5,TRBV6-2/TRBV6-3,CASGNRGTGLISLAVSNQPQHF
TRBJ1-2,TRBV12-3/TRBV12-4,CASSLVMGQLGYTF
TRBJ1-3,TRBV6-2/TRBV6-3,CACRQPSSGNTIYF
TRBJ2-7,TRBV5-1,CASSLGGSGNEQYF
TRBJ1-5,TRBV15,CATSRDLNSNQPQHF
TRBJ2-5,TRBV15,CATGLAGGSETQYF
TRBJ2-4,TRBV3-1,CASSQDPRLAVSLQYF
TRBJ1-1,TRBV6-2/TRBV6-3,CASSYWRGTNTEAFF
TRBJ2-3,TRBV20-1,CSAAGLAGGLRSTDTQYF
TRBJ1-2,TRBV7-2,CASSLTGTDNYGYTF
TRBJ2-3,TRBV10-3,CAIAAGGPSTDTQYF
TRBJ1-4,TRBV5-8,CASSERTVPTNEKLFF
TRBJ1-2,TRBV11-2,CASSGPGLGYTF
TRBJ1-3,TRBV5-6,CASSLEAGGNTIYF
TRBJ2-1,TRBV20-1,CSARDRRRTASGGYNEQFF
TRBJ1-4,TRBV5-1,CASSLSGANEKLFF
TRBJ2-5,TRBV7-8,CASRQGTGQETQYF
TRBJ1-2,TRBV20-1,CSAHPGADYGYTF
TRBJ1-4,TRBV2,CASSGGDSLNEKLFF
TRBJ1-5,TRBV28,CASSKTGRGQPQHF
TRBJ1-2,TRBV6-5,CASSYVGSGPGFYGYTF
TRBJ1-1,TRBV18,CASSAGQNTEAFF
TRBJ1-4,TRBV7-2,CASSLLSSFGQEKLFF
TRBJ2-3,TRBV4-1,CASSQADRGSADTQYF
TRBJ2-1,TRBV4-1,CASSQEGGSQSYNEQFF
TRBJ1-2,TRBV5-1,CASSLDGGGGTGYTF
TRBJ1-1,TRBV2,CASTLVMNPLF
TRBJ1-1,TRBV6-1,CASTARPNTEAFF
TRBJ1-2,TRBV5-1,CASSLTGADYGYTF
TRBJ1-2,TRBV11-2,CASSLDLPGYTGDYGYTF
TRBJ2-1,TRBV20-1,CSASLGEWGGEQFF
TRBJ2-1,TRBV12-3/TRBV12-4,CASSFPRERYNEQFF
TRBJ1-2,TRBV20-1,CSASFQTGYGYTF